Below are 15 T cell receptor beta chains sequenced from a single sample in a study of response to subunit inactivated influenza vaccine. Via MiXCR, TCRdb re-called the RT-PCR reads, giving one row per CDR3 protein. The sample consists of more than 200,000 distinct CDR3 sequences, about 12% of them appearing once. The sequenced sample was non-naive T cells sorted from PBMCs, obtained roughly 15 days before vaccination. These receptor sequences come from a man over 45 who received an inactivated influenza vaccine.

The sample holds many counts of this clonotype. The chain links TRBV6-1 to TRBJ1-2; D is ambiguous. Germline V gene sequence: CDR1 MNHNS, CDR2 SASEGT. This CDR3 region has 14 residues. V was trimmed by 6 bases and J by 5 bases, leaving 16 bases between them. Written as DNA, the CDR3 is TGTGCCAGCAGCCCCCAGCATCCCGGGTATGGCTACACCTTC. Translating it yields CASSPQHPGYGYTF.

The chain recombines TRBV7-8 with TRBJ2-7; 8 nucleotides agree with TRBD1. CDR1 is SGHVS and CDR2 is FQNEAQ in the germline V gene. V was pared by 6 bases and J by 3 bases, with 4 bases of the junction left unmatched. The CDR3 sequence is 13 residues long. The CDR3 sequence is CASRQGVSYEQYF. The CDR3 DNA reads TGTGCCAGCAGACAGGGGGTGAGCTACGAGCAGTACTTC.

This clonotype was found many times. The gene calls are TRBV27 and TRBJ2-2; D is uncertain. The CDR3 extends over 12 amino acids. V lost 4 bases and J 5 bases, leaving 5 bases between the germline ends. The germline V gene has CDR1 MNHEY and CDR2 SMNVEV (reference sequence). CDR3 region: CASSSQTGELFF. For the CDR3, the DNA is TGTGCCAGCAGTTCCCAGACCGGGGAGCTGTTTTTT.

This clonotype occurred a few times. V usage is TRBV20-1 and J usage is TRBJ1-1; D unclear. V was pared by 3 bases and J by 0 bases, with 17 bases between. Per germline, CDR1 DFQATT and CDR2 SNEGSKA (reference sequence). The CDR3 extends over 16 amino acids. The CDR3 loop is CSARSRMGSLNTEAFF. CDR3 bases: TGCAGTGCTAGGTCGCGTATGGGCAGCCTGAACACTGAAGCTTTCTTT.

This clonotype has a count of ten or more. V gene TRBV5-1 combines with J gene TRBJ2-3, with TRBD2 identical over 11 bases. The germline V gene has CDR1 SGHRS and CDR2 YFSETQ. The CDR3 length is 18 residues. The J segment lost 4 bases and the V segment lost 3 bases, leaving 13 bases of the junction unmatched. The CDR3 sequence is CASSSSYLAGGLADTQYF. CDR3 coding DNA: TGCGCCAGCAGCTCATCCTATCTAGCGGGGGGCCTGGCAGATACGCAGTATTTT.

A few counts support this clonotype. The V gene is TRBV20-1, the J gene TRBJ2-5, with D tentatively TRBD2 (7 bases). The germline V gene has CDR1 DFQATT and CDR2 SNEGSKA (reference sequence). V was clipped by 4 bases and J by 9 bases, with 15 bases between them. The CDR3 is made up of 12 amino acids. The DNA for the CDR3 is TGCAGTGCTACCCCTCGAGGGGGGGCCCAGTACTTC. Translating gives CSATPRGGAQYF.

This clonotype was counted a few times. The genes are TRBV7-2 and TRBJ2-7; D call uncertain. The V and J ends lost 5 bases and 6 bases respectively, with 8 bases between them. CDR3 length: 11 amino acids. CDR1 is SGHTA and CDR2 is FQGNSA in the germline V gene. CDR3 sequence: CASSPAVEQYF. The CDR3, as DNA: TGTGCCAGCAGCCCGGCGGTCGAGCAGTACTTC.

CDR3 DNA sequence: TGTGCCAGTAGTATAATTTATGCAGCTTACACTGAAGCTTTCTTT. Protein product: CASSIIYAAYTEAFF. The chain recombines TRBV19 with TRBJ1-1, with D hard to call. V was clipped by 2 bases and J by 3 bases, with 13 bases between them. CDR1 LNHDA and CDR2 SQIVND come from the germline V gene (reference sequence). CDR3 length: 15 residues.

This clonotype was seen a handful of times. The V gene is TRBV3-1, the J gene TRBJ2-7, with D perhaps TRBD2 (5 bases). CDR3 length: 14 amino acids. CDR1 is LGHDT and CDR2 is YNNKEL in the germline V gene (reference sequence). Trimming shortened V by 7 bases and J by 4 bases, and 17 bases separated the two germline ends. CDR3 sequence (DNA): TGTGCCAGCACCGGCCGGGGAGTCCTTTACGAGCAGTACTTC. Its translation: CASTGRGVLYEQYF.

CDR3 residues: CASSPPGLASQETQYF. CDR3 DNA: TGTGCCAGCAGTCCTCCGGGACTAGCGAGCCAAGAGACCCAGTACTTC. This chain links TRBV12-3 or TRBV12-4 with TRBJ2-5, with 10 positions matching TRBD2. V was clipped by 5 bases and J by 1 base; unmatched bases: 7. This CDR3 region has 16 residues.

Only a few counts were recorded for this clonotype. The CDR3 bases are TGTGCCAGCAGCTTACGAAGAGCGGGATGGGCAGATACGCAGTATTTT. Protein: CASSLRRAGWADTQYF. The rearrangement links TRBV7-9 to TRBJ2-3; 7 bases fit TRBD2. Germline CDR1 and CDR2: SEHNR and FQNEAQ (reference sequence). Trimming cost V 2 bases and J 4 bases; bases outside gene matches: 9. The CDR3 is 16 amino acids.

The J gene is TRBJ2-3, the V gene TRBV11-3; D is possibly TRBD1 or TRBD2 (6 bases each). The CDR3 extends over 14 amino acids. Between the trimmed V and J ends, which lost 3 bases and 2 bases, there was a span of 9 bases. Germline V gives CDR1 SGHNT, CDR2 YENEEA. Here the CDR3 DNA reads TGTGCCAGCAGCTTCGGGGGCCACACAGATACGCAGTATTTT. It translates to CASSFGGHTDTQYF.

This rearrangement joins TRBV7-9 to TRBJ1-1; 8 nucleotides line up with TRBD1. Germline lookup yields CDR1 SEHNR and CDR2 FQNEAQ (reference sequence). V lost 3 bases, J lost 4 bases, and 10 bases stayed unmatched. The CDR3 is 16 residues long. CDR3 loop: CASSLSGQGGRTEAFF. CDR3 nucleotide sequence: TGTGCCAGCAGCTTGTCTGGACAGGGCGGGCGCACTGAAGCTTTCTTT.

This clonotype was observed many times. The J gene is TRBJ2-2, the V gene TRBV27; D possibly corresponds to TRBD1 (6 bases). From germline, CDR1 is MNHEY and CDR2 SMNVEV (reference sequence). Trimming shortened V by 6 bases and J by 2 bases, and 16 bases separated the two germline ends. The CDR3 spans 16 residues. CDR3 in DNA: TGTGCCAGCAGCCATAACAGGGCTCTTAACACCGGGGAGCTGTTTTTT. This sequence encodes CASSHNRALNTGELFF.

This chain joins TRBV11-2 and TRBJ2-1; 8 nucleotides agree with TRBD2. The germline V gene encodes CDR1 SGHAT and CDR2 FQNNGV. The CDR3 extends over 17 amino acids. J was trimmed by 2 bases and V by 1 base; bases with no gene match: 7. The CDR3 reads CASSLARGGRAYNEQFF. The CDR3 DNA sequence: TGTGCCAGCAGCTTAGCCCGCGGGGGGAGAGCCTACAATGAGCAGTTCTTC. Together with reference TRBV11-2 and TRBJ2-1, the CDR3 gives the full variable domain: EAGVAQSPRYKIIEKRQSVAFWCNPISGHATLYWYQQILGQGPKLLIQFQNNGVVDDSQLPKDRFSAERLKGVDSTLKIQPAKLEDSAVYLCASSLARGGRAYNEQFFGPGTRLTVL.